These 8 T cell receptor beta chains share one sample of origin, sequenced in a study of T-cell memory formation after mild COVID-19. MiXCR, applied by TCRdb to the 5' RACE reads, yields one record per CDR3 protein. The sample lists under 200,000 distinct CDR3 sequences; around a tenth were seen once. The sample comprised PBMCs or a T cell subset sorted from them (not recorded which). These receptors all stem from a man aged 18 to 35 who had mild COVID-19 (a few samples of this study predate the infection). Cell type and time point are not known.

A few counts support this clonotype. The J gene is TRBJ1-2, the V gene TRBV7-9, with 7 bases fitting TRBD1. Trimming took 4 bases from V and 9 from J; bases not matched to a gene: 11. Germline lookup yields CDR1 SEHNR and CDR2 FQNEAQ (reference sequence). CDR3 length: 14 residues. CDR3 DNA: TGTGCCAGCAGCTCCTACGGGACAGAGGAAAGCTACACCTTC. It specifies CASSSYGTEESYTF. The complete variable domain, with remaining parts taken from reference TRBV7-9 and TRBJ1-2, reads DTGVSQNPRHKITKRGQNVTFRCDPISEHNRLYWYRQTLGQGPEFLTYFQNEAQLEKSRLLSDRFSAERPKGSFSTLEIQRTEQGDSAMYLCASSSYGTEESYTFGSGTRLTVV.

This clonotype came up many times. The CDR3: CASSYEGAINIQYF. CDR3 nucleotide sequence: TGTGCCAGCAGTTACGAGGGGGCCATCAACATTCAGTACTTC. The V and J genes are TRBV12-3 or TRBV12-4 and TRBJ2-4, with 7 bases fitting TRBD1. CDR3 length: 14 amino acids. The junction had 7 bases not matched to a gene; V was cut back by 4 bases and J by 7 bases.

This clonotype has just a few counts. This chain connects TRBV11-2 to TRBJ2-1; weak D call: TRBD2 (6 bases). This CDR3 region has 14 residues. Germline V gene sequence: CDR1 SGHAT, CDR2 FQNNGV. V was trimmed by 5 bases and J by 7 bases, leaving 15 bases between them. CDR3 sequence: CASSPFLSGNEQFF. The DNA of the CDR3 is TGTGCCAGCAGCCCCTTCCTTAGCGGTAATGAGCAGTTCTTC.

This clonotype came up a few times. This chain connects TRBV10-3 to TRBJ2-7, with D perhaps given as TRBD1 or TRBD2 (6 bases each). This CDR3 spans 15 amino acids. From germline, CDR1 is ENHRY and CDR2 SYGVKD. V lost 0 bases to trimming and J lost 6 bases, with 15 bases between them. CDR3 sequence: CAISESGGQASEQYF. In DNA, the CDR3 is TGTGCCATCAGTGAGTCAGGGGGGCAGGCAAGCGAGCAGTACTTC.

The chain joins TRBV6-2 or TRBV6-3 to TRBJ1-1; no firm D call. This CDR3 is 11 amino acids long. Per the germline V gene, CDR1 is MNHEY and CDR2 is SVGEGT. The V and J ends lost 0 bases and 11 bases respectively, with 7 bases between them. The CDR3 nucleotides read TGTGCCAGCAGTTACTCGAGAGCCGCTTTCTTT. Translating it yields CASSYSRAAFF.

In its sample, this clonotype is medium-sized. The rearrangement uses TRBV25-1 and TRBJ1-6; no firm D call. Germline lookup yields CDR1 MGHDK and CDR2 SYGVNS. The length of the CDR3 is 11 residues. Deletions cut 1 base from V and 14 bases from J, with 6 bases between. This chain's CDR3 is CASSESVTLHF. The CDR3 DNA is TGTGCCAGCAGTGAATCCGTCACCCTCCACTTT.

In DNA form, the CDR3 reads TGCGCCAGCAGCTTGGACGGTCGGAGTAATTCACCCCTCCACTTT. As protein: CASSLDGRSNSPLHF. The J gene is TRBJ1-6, the V gene TRBV5-1; D is unclear. CDR1 and CDR2 from the germline V gene are SGHRS and YFSETQ. There are 15 residues in the CDR3. V lost 0 bases, J lost 6 bases, and 10 bases lay in between.

This clonotype has just a few counts. The chain uses TRBV4-1 and TRBJ2-3, with 8 bases that match TRBD2. CDR1 and CDR2 (germline): MGHRA, YSYEKL. The CDR3 has 16 residues. Losses at the gene ends were 2 bases for V and 0 bases for J; bases not matched to a gene: 4. The CDR3 is CASSQRGGLSTDTQYF. CDR3 nucleotide sequence: TGCGCCAGCAGCCAACGGGGGGGCCTCAGCACAGATACGCAGTATTTT.